Shown below are 23 T cell receptor beta chains from a single sample sequenced in a study of blood T cell repertoires in COVID-19 (TCRdb year 2020). Libraries were constructed by the immunoSEQ multiplex PCR assay. Not all clones reach the TCRdb copy of this immuneACCESS table, which keeps in-frame sequences only. Checked studies attribute under half of the gap to unresolved V genes and leave the rest unexplained. Present in this sample are about 140,000 clones, around three quarters of which were seen just once. The top ten clones comprise roughly 3.6% of the sample. Sequencing input: peripheral blood. Every receptor here comes from a man between 60 and 75 years old with acute or convalescent COVID-19.

This sequence joins TRBV3-1 (or the pseudogene TRBV3-2) and TRBJ1-3; D remains ambiguous. There are 16 residues in the CDR3. Trimming removed 2 bases from V and 0 bases from J, with 11 bases in between. Germline CDR1 reads LGHDT; CDR2 reads YNNKEL (reference sequence). CDR3 bases: TGTGCCAGCAGCCAAATTGCGGGGTCCTCTGGAAACACCATATATTTT. It encodes CASSQIAGSSGNTIYF.

The chain joins TRBV2 to TRBJ2-2, with a tentative D call TRBD2 (6 bases). The CDR3 runs 14 residues. In germline, CDR1 is SNHLY, CDR2 FYNNEI. V was pared by 10 bases and J by 7 bases, with 19 bases between. CDR3 protein: CATTSLEGLGELFF. CDR3 bases: TGTGCCACTACCTCCTTGGAGGGACTCGGGGAGCTGTTTTTT.

CDR3 sequence reads: CAWARLPNTEAFF. The CDR3 coding sequence is TGTGCCTGGGCCCGACTCCCGAACACTGAAGCTTTCTTT. V and J are TRBV30 and TRBJ1-1; D ambiguous. V was pared by 5 bases and J by 1 base, with 11 bases between. CDR3 length: 13 residues. CDR1 GTSNPN and CDR2 SVGIG come from the germline V gene (reference sequence).

V and J are TRBV12-3 or TRBV12-4 and TRBJ1-1; tentatively, D is TRBD1 (5 bases). V dropped 1 base and J dropped 12 bases, with 12 bases sitting between them. The CDR3 has 12 amino acids. CDR3 DNA sequence: TGTGCCAGCAGTTTAGGGCAGGGCGTAACTTTCTTT. Translating it yields CASSLGQGVTFF.

V and J are TRBV4-1 and TRBJ2-2; 10 positions agree with TRBD2. V lost 0 bases to trimming and J lost 2 bases; unmatched junction nucleotides: 6. Germline V gives CDR1 MGHRA, CDR2 YSYEKL. The CDR3 sequence is 18 residues long. In DNA form, the CDR3 reads TGCGCCAGCAGCCAAGATCCGGCTAGCGGGAGTAACACCGGGGAGCTGTTTTTT. It encodes CASSQDPASGSNTGELFF.

V and J are TRBV2 and TRBJ2-1, with D hard to call. Trimming took 4 bases from V and 10 from J, leaving 8 bases between them. The CDR3 is 11 amino acids. Germline V gene lookup returns CDR1 SNHLY and CDR2 FYNNEI. The CDR3 nucleotides read TGTGCCAGCAGTGGTCAATTCGAGCAGTTCTTC. Its translation: CASSGQFEQFF.

The chain carries TRBV18 and TRBJ2-7; TRBD1 might be the D (6 bases). This CDR3 comprises 14 residues. Germline V gives CDR1 KGHSH, CDR2 LQKENI. V gave up 2 bases and J gave up 7 bases, with 15 bases separating them. CDR3 DNA: TGTGCCAGCTCACCAGGGCAGGGGCCGGAGGAGCAGTACTTC. It yields the protein CASSPGQGPEEQYF.

The CDR3 DNA reads TGTGCCAGCAGCCAAGTGGGGAGCACTGAAGCTTTCTTT. This encodes CASSQVGSTEAFF. V gene TRBV3-1 (or the pseudogene TRBV3-2) combines with J gene TRBJ1-1, with no clear D. Germline loops: CDR1 LGHDT, CDR2 YNNKEL (reference sequence). V lost 1 base to trimming and J lost 4 bases, with 7 bases between them. The CDR3 contains 13 residues.

This chain links TRBV12-5 with TRBJ2-7; TRBD1 agrees at 8 bases. Germline CDR1 LGHNT, CDR2 FRNRAP. The length of the CDR3 is 14 residues. The V and J ends lost 6 bases and 3 bases, in that order; junction bases with no gene match: 7. The CDR3: CASGIEQGGYEQYF. Here the CDR3 DNA reads TGTGCTAGTGGGATCGAACAGGGGGGCTACGAGCAGTACTTC.

V gene TRBV25-1 combines with J gene TRBJ2-1; 7 bases are a match to TRBD1. Germline V gene sequence: CDR1 MGHDK, CDR2 SYGVNS. V was pared by 2 bases and J by 3 bases, with 4 bases of the junction left unmatched. The CDR3 contains 15 residues. The CDR3 nucleotides are TGTGCCAGCAGTGAACACAGGGGAGACTACAATGAGCAGTTCTTC. Its translation: CASSEHRGDYNEQFF.

The rearrangement links TRBV30 to TRBJ1-4; D perhaps matches TRBD1 (6 bases). This CDR3 has 13 residues. The ends were cut back, 8 bases at V and 0 bases at J, with 10 bases in the middle. The germline gives CDR1 GTSNPN, CDR2 SVGIG (reference sequence). This CDR3 reads CATSGATNEKLFF. CDR3 DNA: TGTGCCACTTCAGGGGCAACTAATGAAAAACTGTTTTTT.

The genes are TRBV24-1 and TRBJ2-7, with 11 nucleotides matching TRBD2. Germline V gene sequence: CDR1 KGHDR, CDR2 SFDVKD. This CDR3 is 15 amino acids long. V shed 6 bases, J shed 2 bases, and the junction held 5 bases outside the gene matches. The CDR3 loop reads CATSPSGRTPYEQYF. CDR3 DNA: TGTGCCACCAGTCCTAGCGGGAGGACCCCCTACGAGCAGTACTTC.

This chain uses TRBV6-5 with TRBJ1-3; 8 positions match TRBD1. V trimming: 5 bases; J trimming: 0 bases; junction bases outside the gene matches: 3. Germline CDR1 and CDR2: MNHEY and SVGAGI. This CDR3 has 15 amino acids. CDR3 region: CASSRTGSSGNTIYF. The CDR3 DNA reads TGTGCCAGCAGTCGGACAGGGTCCTCTGGAAACACCATATATTTT.

This chain links TRBV10-3 with TRBJ1-1; 10 bases are a match to TRBD1. J lost 6 bases, V lost 5 bases, and 9 bases had no gene match. Per the germline V gene, CDR1 is ENHRY and CDR2 is SYGVKD. The CDR3 totals 15 residues. The CDR3: CAISTLDRGGAEAFF. As DNA, the CDR3 is TGTGCCATCAGTACTCTGGACAGGGGGGGCGCTGAAGCTTTCTTT.

V and J are TRBV12-3 or TRBV12-4 and TRBJ2-3; no definite D call. V lost 7 bases and J lost 6, with 8 bases in between. This CDR3 comprises 11 residues. The CDR3 spells CASTLRDTQYF. CDR3 sequence (DNA): TGTGCCAGCACCCTCCGGGATACGCAGTATTTT.

The V and J genes are TRBV24-1 and TRBJ2-3; 9 bases match TRBD1. This CDR3 contains 15 residues. Trimming cost V 9 bases and J 3 bases; bases outside gene matches: 9. CDR1 and CDR2 (germline): KGHDR, SFDVKD. Here the CDR3 DNA reads TGTGCCACCGGAGGAGGACAGGGGCGTACAGATACGCAGTATTTT. Encoded protein: CATGGGQGRTDTQYF.

This clone appeared a single time. The chain links TRBV19 to TRBJ1-1; D call uncertain. The V end was cut by 5 bases, the J end by 4 bases, with 11 bases between. In germline, CDR1 is LNHDA, CDR2 SQIVND (reference sequence). CDR3 size: 13 residues. CDR3 coding DNA: TGTGCCAGTAGTCCCCGCGGCGTCACTGAAGCTTTCTTT. This gives the protein CASSPRGVTEAFF.

The chain couples TRBV10-3 to TRBJ1-2; weak D call: TRBD1 (5 bases). The germline V and J ends were trimmed by 9 bases and 2 bases, with 13 bases remaining between them. The germline V gene has CDR1 ENHRY and CDR2 SYGVKD. This CDR3 is built from 13 residues. The CDR3 DNA reads TGTGCCATAAAACCTGACAGCAACTATGGCTACACCTTC. It specifies CAIKPDSNYGYTF.

This chain joins TRBV10-3 and TRBJ2-1, with D possibly being TRBD1 (6 bases). The CDR3 totals 12 residues. Looked up from germline, CDR1 is ENHRY and CDR2 is SYGVKD. V lost 8 bases, J lost 15 bases, and 20 bases lay in between. DNA of the CDR3: TGTGCCATCGCCCCTGGGGGCGGAAGTGGGTTCTTC. Translated, it gives CAIAPGGGSGFF.

The rearrangement joins TRBV11-1 to TRBJ2-7; 10 bases are a match to TRBD1. CDR1 SGHAT and CDR2 FQDESV come from the germline V gene (reference sequence). The CDR3 contains 13 residues. Trimming took 4 bases from V and 13 from J; bases not matched to a gene: 10. The CDR3: CASSSNPGQGQYF. CDR3 nucleotides: TGTGCCAGCAGCTCCAACCCGGGACAGGGGCAATACTTC.

The chain carries TRBV6-6 and TRBJ1-2; possible D gene TRBD1, 6 bases. V dropped 2 bases and J dropped 8 bases, with 18 bases sitting between them. The CDR3 has 15 residues. CDR1 and CDR2 from the germline V gene are MNHNY and SVGAGI (reference sequence). In DNA, the CDR3 is TGTGCCAGCAGTTACCAGGACAGCTTCACAGGGGGCTACACCTTC. Its translation is CASSYQDSFTGGYTF.

This chain connects TRBV27 to TRBJ2-3; 12 bases align to TRBD1. The CDR3 is 15 amino acids. The germline CDR1 and CDR2 sequences are MNHEY and SMNVEV (reference sequence). V was clipped by 4 bases and J by 6 bases; unmatched bases: 5. CDR3: CASSWGQGARDTQYF. DNA for the CDR3: TGTGCCAGCAGTTGGGGACAGGGGGCGAGGGATACGCAGTATTTT.

The J gene is TRBJ2-5, the V gene TRBV19, with no clear D. Germline V gives CDR1 LNHDA, CDR2 SQIVND (reference sequence). The CDR3 runs to 12 residues. V was trimmed by 4 bases and J by 4 bases, leaving 7 bases between them. CDR3 protein: CASSRFGETQYF. In DNA, the CDR3 is TGTGCCAGTAGTAGGTTCGGAGAGACCCAGTACTTC.